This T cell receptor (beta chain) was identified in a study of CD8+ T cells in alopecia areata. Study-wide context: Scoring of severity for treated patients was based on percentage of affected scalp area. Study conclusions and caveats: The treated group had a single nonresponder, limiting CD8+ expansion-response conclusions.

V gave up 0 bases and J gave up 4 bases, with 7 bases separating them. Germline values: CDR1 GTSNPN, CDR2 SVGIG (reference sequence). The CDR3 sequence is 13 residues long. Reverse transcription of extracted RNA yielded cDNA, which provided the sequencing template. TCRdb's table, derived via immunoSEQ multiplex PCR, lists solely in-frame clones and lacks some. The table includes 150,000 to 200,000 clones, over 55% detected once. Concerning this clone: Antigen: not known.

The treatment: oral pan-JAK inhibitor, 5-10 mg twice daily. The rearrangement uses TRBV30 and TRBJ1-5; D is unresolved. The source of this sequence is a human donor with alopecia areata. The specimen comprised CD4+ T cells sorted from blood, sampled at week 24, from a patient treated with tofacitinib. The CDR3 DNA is TGTGCCTGGAGTGTACTTGCAAATCAGCCCCAGCATTTT. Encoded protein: CAWSVLANQPQHF.